A single sample is the source of the 30 T cell receptor beta chains below, sequenced in a study of cytomegalovirus exposure and HLA in healthy donors. Primers: 60 Vbeta forward and 13 Jbeta reverse. TCRdb's copy holds only in-frame clones and misses some; the assay was immunoSEQ multiplex PCR. The table shows some 140,000 clones, with 65% to 85% occurring only once. Material: PBMCs. These TCRs come from a man in his late teens or twenties in good health and CMV-seronegative.

The gene calls are TRBV7-6 and TRBJ1-1, with 7 bases identical to TRBD1. The CDR3 is 13 residues long. Trimming took 5 bases from V and 10 from J; bases not matched to a gene: 10. Germline CDR1 is SGHVS and CDR2 is FNYEAQ. The DNA of the CDR3 is TGTGCCAGCAGCCTCACACAGGGGAGGAGAGCTTTCTTT. Translated, it gives CASSLTQGRRAFF. The full variable domain, with the rest looked up from reference TRBV7-6 and TRBJ1-1, is GAGVSQSPRYKVTKRGQDVALRCDPISGHVSLYWYRQALGQGPEFLTYFNYEAQQDKSGLPNDRFSAERPEGSISTLTIQRTEQRDSAMYRCASSLTQGRRAFFGQGTRLTVV.

V is TRBV7-9 and J is TRBJ2-7; D not resolved. V gave up 2 bases and J gave up 2 bases, with 16 bases separating them. Germline lookup yields CDR1 SEHNR and CDR2 FQNEAQ (reference sequence). The CDR3 length is 16 residues. The CDR3 is CASSLLKASSPYEQYF. Here the CDR3 DNA reads TGTGCCAGCAGCTTACTGAAAGCGTCATCTCCCTACGAGCAGTACTTC.

V gene TRBV18 combines with J gene TRBJ2-5, with D perhaps TRBD1 (6 bases). This CDR3 has 13 amino acids. CDR1 is KGHSH and CDR2 is LQKENI in the germline V gene. V lost 5 bases and J 1 base, leaving 8 bases between the germline ends. The DNA of the CDR3 is TGTGCCAGCTCATTGGACAGCCAAGAGACCCAGTACTTC. It translates to CASSLDSQETQYF.

This rearrangement joins TRBV9 to TRBJ2-5; 7 bases match TRBD1. V shed 4 bases, J shed 5 bases, and the junction held 5 bases outside the gene matches. This CDR3 contains 13 residues. The germline V gene encodes CDR1 SGDLS and CDR2 YYNGEE. As DNA, the CDR3 is TGTGCCAGCAGCACCTTGGACAGGGAGACCCAGTACTTC. Its protein product is CASSTLDRETQYF. The full variable domain, its missing parts supplied by reference TRBV9 and TRBJ2-5, is DSGVTQTPKHLITATGQRVTLRCSPRSGDLSVYWYQQSLDQGLQFLIQYYNGEERAKGNILERFSAQQFPDLHSELNLSSLELGDSALYFCASSTLDRETQYFGPGTRLLVL.

The table lists this clone with a count of one. The chain uses TRBV2 and TRBJ1-1; 7 bases are shared with TRBD1. The ends lost 10 bases at V and 10 bases at J; junction bases unmatched: 12. The CDR3 sequence is 12 residues long. Germline V gives CDR1 SNHLY, CDR2 FYNNEI. Here the CDR3 DNA reads TGTGCCATCAAAGGGACAGCCGGTCCAGCTTTCTTT. Translated: CAIKGTAGPAFF.

V gene TRBV27 combines with J gene TRBJ2-1, with 9 nucleotides matching TRBD2. This CDR3 contains 14 residues. The V and J ends lost 3 bases and 4 bases, in that order; junction bases with no gene match: 1. CDR1 MNHEY and CDR2 SMNVEV come from the germline V gene (reference sequence). This chain's CDR3 is CASSFLAGYNEQFF. DNA for the CDR3: TGTGCCAGCAGTTTCCTAGCGGGGTACAATGAGCAGTTCTTC.

This chain uses TRBV6-5 with TRBJ2-7, with 7 nucleotides matching TRBD1. V lost 5 bases, J lost 3 bases, and 7 bases stayed unmatched. This CDR3 is built from 14 residues. The germline gives CDR1 MNHEY, CDR2 SVGAGI. The CDR3 DNA reads as TGTGCCAGCAGTAGGGACAGCTTAAACTACGAGCAGTACTTC. Protein sequence: CASSRDSLNYEQYF.

The V gene is TRBV21-1, the J gene TRBJ2-3; the tabulated D call, TRBD2, remains unverified against the DNA. TRBV21-1 is reported as a pseudogene. CDR3 length: 11 residues. CDR3 DNA: TGTGCCCTGGGGGGGACAGATACGCAGTATTTT. It specifies CALGGTDTQYF.

The rearrangement links TRBV16 to TRBJ2-7; 12 nucleotides line up with TRBD1. V trimming: 5 bases; J trimming: 7 bases; junction bases outside the gene matches: 12. Per germline, CDR1 KGHSY and CDR2 FQNENV. The CDR3 contains 16 residues. The CDR3 loop is CASSNTSGQGAREQYF. Written as DNA, the CDR3 is TGTGCCAGCAGCAATACATCGGGACAGGGGGCTAGGGAGCAGTACTTC.

V and J are TRBV5-4 and TRBJ1-6, with 8 nucleotides matching TRBD1. Germline CDR1 and CDR2: SGHNT and YYREEE (reference sequence). Unmatched junction bases numbered 14, after V lost 4 bases and J lost 11 bases. This CDR3 spans 16 amino acids. CDR3 bases: TGTGCCAGCAGCCCGAAAGGACAGGGTGGAACGCCACCCCTCCACTTT. It encodes CASSPKGQGGTPPLHF.

This chain joins TRBV4-3 and TRBJ1-1, with D unclear. V was pared by 1 base and J by 1 base, with 13 bases between. Germline-derived CDR1 and CDR2 are LGHNA and YSLEER. This CDR3 has 16 amino acids. CDR3 residues: CASSQGLFAGNTEAFF. The DNA of the CDR3 is TGCGCCAGCAGCCAAGGCCTGTTCGCAGGGAACACTGAAGCTTTCTTT.

The chain links TRBV28 to TRBJ1-2; D is unresolved. Per germline, CDR1 MDHEN and CDR2 SYDVKM. The CDR3 loop spans 14 amino acids. Between the trimmed V and J ends, which lost 3 bases and 0 bases, there was a span of 8 bases. CDR3 sequence reads: CASSLVLSNYGYTF. In DNA form, the CDR3 reads TGTGCCAGCAGTTTGGTGCTATCTAACTATGGCTACACCTTC.

This chain uses TRBV6-6 with TRBJ1-2, with 10 bases matching TRBD1. J gave up 4 bases and V 6 bases, and 8 bases lay outside the gene matches. Germline lookup yields CDR1 MNHNY and CDR2 SVGAGI (reference sequence). There are 15 residues in the CDR3. The CDR3 is CASRGTGVSIYGYTF. The CDR3 DNA sequence: TGTGCCAGCAGAGGGACAGGGGTCTCAATCTATGGCTACACCTTC.

The chain links TRBV19 to TRBJ1-1; 7 nucleotides match TRBD1. Losses at the gene ends were 5 bases for V and 5 bases for J; bases not matched to a gene: 8. Germline values: CDR1 LNHDA, CDR2 SQIVND (reference sequence). The CDR3 totals 14 residues. CDR3 residues: CASSATQGRTEAFF. DNA for the CDR3: TGTGCCAGTAGTGCCACACAGGGGAGGACTGAAGCTTTCTTT.

The J gene is TRBJ2-1, the V gene TRBV7-2; 9 bases are a match to TRBD1. The ends lost 5 bases at V and 6 bases at J; junction bases unmatched: 11. The CDR3 sequence is 16 residues long. Germline loops: CDR1 SGHTA, CDR2 FQGNSA. The CDR3 is CASSPPWDRAGNEQFF. As DNA, the CDR3 is TGTGCCAGCAGCCCACCATGGGACAGGGCTGGCAATGAGCAGTTCTTC.

This sequence joins TRBV5-4 and TRBJ1-3; weak D call: TRBD1 (6 bases). Germline loops: CDR1 SGHNT, CDR2 YYREEE (reference sequence). V lost 2 bases, J lost 7 bases, and 10 bases lay in between. CDR3 length equals 13 residues. The CDR3 DNA reads TGTGCCAGCAGCTTACAGGGTTCTAACACCATATATTTT. Translating gives CASSLQGSNTIYF.

The chain couples TRBV4-1 to TRBJ2-1; 7 nucleotides agree with TRBD2. J was trimmed by 7 bases and V by 3 bases; bases with no gene match: 6. Germline CDR1 MGHRA, CDR2 YSYEKL. This CDR3 is built from 14 residues. The CDR3 here is CASSQERGENEQFF. CDR3 DNA: TGCGCCAGCAGCCAGGAACGGGGGGAAAATGAGCAGTTCTTC.

This clone has only a few counts. The chain carries TRBV11-3 and TRBJ1-5; 7 bases are a match to TRBD1. The germline V gene has CDR1 SGHNT and CDR2 YENEEA. V lost 1 base, J lost 4 bases, and 19 bases stayed unmatched. The CDR3 consists of 20 residues. The CDR3 DNA is TGTGCCAGCAGCTTAGTAAATGGGCCGGGACAGAGTTGTTTTAATCAGCCCCAGCATTTT. This sequence encodes CASSLVNGPGQSCFNQPQHF.

This chain connects TRBV7-9 to TRBJ2-1, with 9 bases aligning to TRBD1. Looked up from germline, CDR1 is SEHNR and CDR2 is FQNEAQ (reference sequence). Trimming removed 1 base from V and 5 bases from J; junction bases left unmatched: 9. The CDR3 is made up of 17 amino acids. The CDR3 bases are TGTGCCAGCAGCTTAGAGGCGGGACAGGGATTTCACAATGAGCAGTTCTTC. Its protein product is CASSLEAGQGFHNEQFF.

The V and J genes are TRBV16 and TRBJ2-1; 8 bases agree with TRBD1. The CDR3 runs to 16 residues. The germline V gene encodes CDR1 KGHSY and CDR2 FQNENV. Germline trimming cut 1 base from V and 4 bases from J; bases unmatched to any gene: 6. As DNA, the CDR3 is TGTGCCAGCAGCCAATACCGGACAGGGACTTACAATGAGCAGTTCTTC. This encodes CASSQYRTGTYNEQFF.

The chain combines TRBV11-2 with TRBJ1-1; D is perhaps TRBD1 (5 bases). Germline assignment: CDR1 SGHAT and CDR2 FQNNGV. V lost 4 bases and J lost 5, with 11 bases in between. The length of the CDR3 is 13 residues. CDR3 amino acids: CASSSVRQTEAFF. CDR3 nucleotide sequence: TGTGCCAGCAGCTCCGTGCGACAGACTGAAGCTTTCTTT.

This rearrangement joins TRBV11-3 to TRBJ2-1; TRBD1 matches at 12 bases. The CDR3 has 15 residues. Germline V lookup: CDR1 SGHNT, CDR2 YENEEA. V lost 4 bases to trimming and J lost 7 bases; unmatched junction nucleotides: 5. The CDR3 bases are TGTGCCAGCAGCTCCCGGGACAGGGGGCTTAATGAGCAGTTCTTC. This translates into CASSSRDRGLNEQFF.

This clone was detected only a few times. The chain has TRBV6-5 and TRBJ2-5, with 7 bases lining up with TRBD1. CDR3 length: 15 residues. Germline CDR1 is MNHEY and CDR2 is SVGAGI. Trimming at V came to 8 bases and at J to 4 bases, leaving 13 bases not matched to a gene. CDR3 sequence reads: CASLDRAGSSETQYF. Here the CDR3 DNA reads TGTGCCAGCCTAGACAGGGCAGGATCCTCAGAGACCCAGTACTTC.

The chain's CDR3 is CASSIPGTGAEAFF. The CDR3 region has the DNA TGTGCCAGTAGTATACCCGGGACAGGCGCTGAAGCTTTCTTT. The chain joins TRBV19 to TRBJ1-1; 8 nucleotides line up with TRBD1. With V trimmed by 2 bases and J by 6 bases, 5 bases remained unmatched. The V gene's germline CDR1 is LNHDA and CDR2 SQIVND (reference sequence). This CDR3 has 14 amino acids.

This chain uses TRBV27 with TRBJ1-2; no reliable D call. The germline V gene encodes CDR1 MNHEY and CDR2 SMNVEV (reference sequence). The CDR3 has 13 amino acids. Trimming took off 6 bases at V and 2 bases at J, with 10 bases between the two ends. CDR3 protein: CASSVGGNYGYTF. CDR3 nucleotides: TGTGCCAGCAGCGTCGGAGGGAACTATGGCTACACCTTC.

Details on this clone: A junction end diverges from the germline sequence, so it may reflect a read error. The CDR3 nucleotides read TGTTCCAGCACCGACTATGCCTACAATGAGCAGTTCTTC. Its protein is CSSTDYAYNEQFF. This chain connects TRBV7-9 to TRBJ2-1, with D possibly TRBD2 on 5 matching bases. The length of the CDR3 is 13 residues. CDR1 is SEHNR and CDR2 is FQNEAQ in the germline V gene (reference sequence). The variable domain in full, with the rest retrieved from reference TRBV7-9 and TRBJ2-1, is DTGVSQNPRHKITKRGQNVTFRCDPISEHNRLYWYRQTLGQGPEFLTYFQNEAQLEKSRLLSDRFSAERPKGSFSTLEIQRTEQGDSAMYLCSSTDYAYNEQFFGPGTRLTVL.

The chain carries TRBV27 and TRBJ2-1; TRBD1 might be the D (6 bases). Germline V gene lookup returns CDR1 MNHEY and CDR2 SMNVEV (reference sequence). CDR3 length: 12 residues. V was cut by 5 bases and J by 10 bases, with 12 bases left in between. The CDR3 region has the DNA TGTGCCAGCAGTCCCCAGGGGCGGGAGCAGTTCTTC. It is translated as CASSPQGREQFF.

This clone has a single count. The chain links TRBV9 to TRBJ1-1, with 8 positions matching TRBD1. Per the germline V gene, CDR1 is SGDLS and CDR2 is YYNGEE. This CDR3 contains 15 residues. Trimming removed 3 bases from V and 0 bases from J; junction bases left unmatched: 4. CDR3 coding DNA: TGTGCCAGCAGCGAGACAGGGGTTTTGAACACTGAAGCTTTCTTT. Protein sequence: CASSETGVLNTEAFF.

The chain employs TRBV6-4 and TRBJ1-2; weak D call: TRBD1 (5 bases). V lost 0 bases and J 4 bases, leaving 15 bases between the germline ends. Germline V CDR1 and CDR2: MRHNA, SNTAGT. CDR3 length: 16 residues. The CDR3 bases are TGTGCCAGCAGTGACTCAGCCGGAGCAGGGCTCTATGGCTACACCTTC. It encodes CASSDSAGAGLYGYTF.

The genes are TRBV5-1 and TRBJ1-2; possibly TRBD1 for D (6 bases). CDR3 length: 12 amino acids. The germline gives CDR1 SGHRS, CDR2 YFSETQ. Trimming left V 5 bases short and J 3 bases short, with 8 bases between. The CDR3, as DNA: TGCGCCAGCAGGGGGGCTGACTATGGCTACACCTTC. Protein: CASRGADYGYTF.